This TCR beta chain emerged from a study of T cell responses to AZD1222 COVID-19 vaccine. Germline V gene sequence: CDR1 MNHEY, CDR2 SVGAGI. The trim removed 5 bases at V and 5 bases at J, leaving 7 bases unmatched. The CDR3 totals 15 residues. Assay used: immunoSEQ multiplex PCR; TCRdb lists only in-frame clones, some missing. This table holds about 97,000 clones, around 87% found once. The material sequenced was peripheral blood, taken 28 days after the second AZD1222 dose. V is TRBV6-5 and J is TRBJ2-1; 9 bases agree with TRBD2. The sequence was collected from an adult who received the AZD1222 COVID-19 vaccine. The CDR3 nucleotides are TGTGCCAGCAGTCTGGGGCGGGGGGGCCACAATGAGCAGTTCTTC. This codes for CASSLGRGGHNEQFF.